This TCR beta chain was recovered during a study of control samples from healthy donors and cancer patients. This CDR3 comprises 14 residues. V was clipped by 7 bases and J by 0 bases, with 10 bases between them. Germline loops: CDR1 MDHEN, CDR2 SYDVKM. Some clones are missing from TCRdb's copy, which holds only in-frame ones; the method was immunoSEQ multiplex PCR. The sample shows about 40,000 clones, more than 85% of them seen only once. The origin of this receptor is a woman aged 45-59 years in good health. Sequencing was done on a sample of blood. The rearrangement joins TRBV28 to TRBJ1-3; D ambiguous. The CDR3 here is CASTGSLSGNTIYF. The CDR3 nucleotides read TGTGCCAGCACCGGTTCCCTCTCTGGAAACACCATATATTTT.